The 18 T cell receptor beta chains given below trace back to one sample, sequenced in a study of vaccination and CD4 T cells after COVID-19. The antigens for these receptors are not known. Treatment noted: roughly ten-day PBMC culture with coronavirus spike peptide pools or control peptides (ViraFEST assay). Cultured CD4+ T-cell DNA underwent Oncomine TCR Beta short-read sequencing. TCRdb itself ran the PCR reads through MiXCR, one entry per CDR3 protein. The sample consists of 20,000 to 25,000 distinct CDR3 sequences, nearly 55% of them appearing once. What was sequenced was CD4+ T cells from blood, cultured in vitro. The source is a human donor who had recovered from COVID-19.

V is TRBV30 and J is TRBJ1-5, with D uncertain. This CDR3 is 14 amino acids long. Germline V gene sequence: CDR1 GTSNPN, CDR2 SVGIG (reference sequence). V shed 1 base and J shed 7 bases, with 14 bases lying between them. The CDR3 nucleotides are TGTGCCTGGAGTGCCAACTCCCGGGCCCAGCCCCAGCATTTT. Protein product: CAWSANSRAQPQHF.

The chain is built from TRBV24-1 and TRBJ1-2; 8 nucleotides line up with TRBD1. The trim removed 12 bases at V and 3 bases at J, leaving 8 bases unmatched. Germline-derived CDR1 and CDR2 are KGHDR and SFDVKD. The CDR3 has 13 amino acids. The CDR3 DNA sequence: TGTGCCGCGGGACAGGAGGGCCACTATGGCTACACCTTC. Translated: CAAGQEGHYGYTF.

This clonotype has more than one count but fewer than ten. The genes are TRBV11-3 and TRBJ1-1; no firm D call. Per germline, CDR1 SGHNT and CDR2 YENEEA. There are 16 residues in the CDR3. Deletions cut 0 bases from V and 1 base from J, with 12 bases between. This chain's CDR3 is CASSLDPNNQNTEAFF. CDR3 DNA: TGTGCCAGCAGCTTAGATCCGAACAACCAGAACACTGAAGCTTTCTTT.

The V call is TRBV19, the J call TRBJ1-3, with 11 bases that match TRBD1. In germline, CDR1 is LNHDA, CDR2 SQIVND (reference sequence). The V and J ends lost 7 bases and 4 bases, in that order; junction bases with no gene match: 9. There are 16 residues in the CDR3. The CDR3 sequence: CASIPFGTGGGNTIYF. The CDR3 DNA is TGTGCCAGTATCCCATTCGGGACAGGGGGAGGAAACACCATATATTTT.

This rearrangement joins TRBV9 to TRBJ1-2; D possibly corresponds to TRBD1 (6 bases). Trimming took off 0 bases at V and 8 bases at J, with 14 bases between the two ends. Germline V lookup: CDR1 SGDLS, CDR2 YYNGEE. This CDR3 comprises 14 residues. The CDR3 spells CASSVDGGARGYTF. CDR3 nucleotide sequence: TGTGCCAGCAGCGTAGATGGGGGGGCTCGAGGCTACACCTTC. Complete variable domain (other parts from reference TRBV9 and TRBJ1-2): DSGVTQTPKHLITATGQRVTLRCSPRSGDLSVYWYQQSLDQGLQFLIQYYNGEERAKGNILERFSAQQFPDLHSELNLSSLELGDSALYFCASSVDGGARGYTFGSGTRLTVV.

This clonotype is medium-sized by share. The chain uses TRBV5-1 and TRBJ2-1; TRBD2 agrees at 7 bases. The trim removed 4 bases at V and 2 bases at J, leaving 3 bases unmatched. The CDR3 is made up of 14 amino acids. From germline, CDR1 is SGHRS and CDR2 YFSETQ. CDR3 region: CASSASGAYNEQFF. Here the CDR3 DNA reads TGCGCCAGCAGCGCTAGCGGCGCCTACAATGAGCAGTTCTTC.

The genes are TRBV5-4 and TRBJ2-7; 10 bases are shared with TRBD1. There are 15 residues in the CDR3. The junction had 0 bases not matched to a gene; V was cut back by 0 bases and J by 0 bases. CDR1 SGHNT and CDR2 YYREEE come from the germline V gene (reference sequence). CDR3 sequence reads: CASSLGQGASYEQYF. The CDR3 bases are TGTGCCAGCAGCTTGGGACAGGGGGCCTCCTACGAGCAGTACTTC.

The chain uses TRBV5-4 and TRBJ1-2, with 9 bases that match TRBD1. The CDR3 totals 16 residues. With 3 bases clipped from V and 0 bases from J, the junction kept 6 bases outside the gene matches. The germline V gene encodes CDR1 SGHNT and CDR2 YYREEE (reference sequence). CDR3 region: CASSSGQGSTNYGYTF. In DNA, the CDR3 is TGTGCCAGCAGCTCTGGACAGGGGAGTACTAACTATGGCTACACCTTC.

A remark on this clonotype: Relative to the germline gene, one junction end is altered; a read error may explain this. The rearrangement links TRBV7-9 to TRBJ2-1; TRBD2 might be the D (6 bases). The germline gives CDR1 SEHNR, CDR2 FQNEAQ (reference sequence). The CDR3 contains 13 residues. The CDR3 loop reads CASKDSGDNEQFF. In DNA, the CDR3 is TGCGCCAGCAAGGATAGCGGTGACAATGAGCAGTTCTTC.

In this sample, this clonotype turned up a few times. This chain links TRBV20-1 with TRBJ2-1, with a weak D call TRBD1 (8 bases). The CDR3 runs to 12 residues. Trimming took 6 bases from V and 9 from J, leaving 15 bases between them. CDR1 DFQATT and CDR2 SNEGSKA come from the germline V gene (reference sequence). CDR3 sequence reads: CSARQGRGEQFF. Here the CDR3 DNA reads TGCAGTGCGCGACAGGGGAGGGGTGAGCAGTTCTTC.

The chain combines TRBV28 with TRBJ1-3; possibly TRBD1 for D (5 bases). Germline V gene sequence: CDR1 MDHEN, CDR2 SYDVKM. V was pared by 6 bases and J by 0 bases, with 9 bases between. The CDR3 runs 14 residues. As DNA, the CDR3 is TGTGCCAGCAGGTTGGGGGACTCTGGAAACACCATATATTTT. Its protein is CASRLGDSGNTIYF.

This clonotype was detected only a few times. The chain joins TRBV20-1 to TRBJ2-3; unclear D gene. CDR3 size: 15 residues. In germline, CDR1 is DFQATT, CDR2 SNEGSKA (reference sequence). The V end lost 7 bases, the J end lost 1 base, and 18 bases lay between the germline ends. CDR3: CSVWASDGGTDTQYF. CDR3 coding DNA: TGCAGTGTCTGGGCGAGCGATGGAGGCACAGATACGCAGTATTTT.

The chain joins TRBV28 to TRBJ1-5; D not resolved. Germline V gives CDR1 MDHEN, CDR2 SYDVKM. The CDR3 runs 15 residues. Trimming removed 4 bases from V and 2 bases from J, with 12 bases in between. CDR3 sequence reads: CASSSAQRGNQPQHF. The CDR3 nucleotides read TGTGCCAGCAGTTCAGCACAGAGAGGCAATCAGCCCCAGCATTTT.

The table lists this clonotype with a few counts. CDR3 sequence (DNA): TGCGCCAGCAGCTTGCGCCAAGAATCTGACGGCTACACCTTC. Protein sequence: CASSLRQESDGYTF. The chain has TRBV5-1 and TRBJ1-2, with unresolved D. Germline CDR1 is SGHRS and CDR2 is YFSETQ. V dropped 1 base and J dropped 8 bases, with 15 bases sitting between them. CDR3 size: 14 residues.

This sequence joins TRBV7-3 and TRBJ2-1; 9 positions match TRBD2. In germline, CDR1 is SGHTA, CDR2 FQGTGA. V dropped 1 base and J dropped 14; count of bases not matched to a gene: 6. This CDR3 region has 13 residues. The DNA of the CDR3 is TGTGCCAGCAGCTTAAACGAGAGCGGGAGGAAGTTCTTC. Amino acids: CASSLNESGRKFF.

This sequence joins TRBV11-2 and TRBJ1-2, with D possibly being TRBD1 (5 bases). This CDR3 has 13 amino acids. Trimming cost V 5 bases and J 4 bases, with 11 bases left between them. Germline CDR1 SGHAT, CDR2 FQNNGV. CDR3 nucleotide sequence: TGTGCCAGCAGCCCGGTTAGGGGCTATGGCTACACCTTC. Protein sequence: CASSPVRGYGYTF.

This clonotype was counted between two and nine times. V usage is TRBV19 and J usage is TRBJ1-3; D is unresolved. Trimming pared 3 bases from V and 2 bases from J, leaving 8 bases between. Germline-derived CDR1 and CDR2 are LNHDA and SQIVND (reference sequence). The CDR3 runs 14 residues. In DNA form, the CDR3 reads TGTGCCAGTAGTATTACGGGTCCTGGAAACACCATATATTTT. Translation: CASSITGPGNTIYF.

Only a few counts were recorded for this clonotype. The J gene is TRBJ2-7, the V gene TRBV20-1, with 8 bases fitting TRBD1. Trimming removed 3 bases from V and 6 bases from J; junction bases left unmatched: 10. This CDR3 region has 14 residues. Germline V gene sequence: CDR1 DFQATT, CDR2 SNEGSKA (reference sequence). CDR3 sequence (DNA): TGCAGTGCTAGGGTAGGCAGGGGGCGCGGCGAGCAGTACTTC. This sequence encodes CSARVGRGRGEQYF.